Only one count was recorded for the clone carrying this T cell receptor beta chain. Reverse transcription of about 0.5 to 1 ug RNA was carried out with random hexamers. Amplification of TCR beta CDR3 used immunoSEQ multiplex PCR across 54 Vbeta and 13 Jbeta. TCRdb called the immunoSEQ multiplex PCR reads again in MiXCR, with one record for every CDR3 protein. The repertoire holds around 200,000 distinct CDR3 sequences, about 90% seen once, with about 0.15% in the top ten. These data come from a study of CD8 T cells in Susac syndrome. TEMRA cells were enriched by FACS, and CD4+ and CD8+ T cells were negatively isolated. The CDR3 has 17 residues. Germline V CDR1 and CDR2: SGHDN, FVKESK. Trimming took off 0 bases at V and 3 bases at J, with 17 bases between the two ends.

The material sequenced was CD8+ T cells from PBMCs. The sequence was obtained from a human donor with multiple sclerosis. The genes are TRBV14 and TRBJ2-5; D not certain. The CDR3 nucleotides are TGTGCCAGCAGCCAAGAACTGATCGGTACAAGGGAAGAGACCCAGTACTTC. Translated: CASSQELIGTREETQYF.